These 11 T cell receptor beta chains were all obtained from the same sample, sequenced in a study of CD8 T cells in Susac syndrome. An amount of RNA that ranged from roughly 0.45 to 1 ug was reverse transcribed with random hexamers. TCRdb passed the immunoSEQ multiplex PCR reads through MiXCR, listing each CDR3 protein once. The sample contains 400,000 to 550,000 distinct CDR3 sequences, 85% to 90% of which appear only once. The sequencing input was CD8+ T cells from PBMCs. The receptors come from a human donor with multiple sclerosis.

This clonotype was counted only a few times. CDR3 in DNA: TGTGCCAGCAGTTTAGCGGGACTAGCGGGAGCAGATACGCAGTATTTT. Translating it yields CASSLAGLAGADTQYF. V and J are TRBV28 and TRBJ2-3, with TRBD2 matching over 14 bases. The V segment lost 2 bases and the J segment 4 bases; nucleotides outside the gene matches: 2. The CDR3 is made up of 16 amino acids. Germline V lookup: CDR1 MDHEN, CDR2 SYDVKM.

This rearrangement joins TRBV29-1 to TRBJ1-1; D is possibly TRBD1 (5 bases). Germline V gene lookup returns CDR1 SQVTM and CDR2 ANQGSEA. CDR3 size: 12 residues. As DNA, the CDR3 is TGCATGGGAGGGGAGGATTTGACTGAAGCTTTCTTT. Its protein is CMGGEDLTEAFF.

The chain recombines TRBV29-1 with TRBJ1-1; 7 bases are a match to TRBD1. Trimming took 2 bases from V and 4 from J; bases not matched to a gene: 7. The germline CDR1 and CDR2 sequences are SQVTM and ANQGSEA. This CDR3 spans 14 amino acids. This CDR3 is CSVELPTGFTEAFF. CDR3 bases: TGCAGCGTTGAACTCCCGACAGGGTTCACTGAAGCTTTCTTT.

The gene calls are TRBV7-9 and TRBJ2-7, with 8 bases aligning to TRBD2. V was clipped by 3 bases and J by 2 bases; unmatched bases: 6. Germline V lookup: CDR1 SEHNR, CDR2 FQNEAQ (reference sequence). This CDR3 has 15 residues. CDR3 region: CASSFELADPYEQYF. The CDR3 DNA reads TGTGCCAGCAGCTTCGAACTAGCGGATCCCTACGAGCAGTACTTC. Supplemented by reference TRBV7-9 and TRBJ2-7, the full variable domain reads DTGVSQNPRHKITKRGQNVTFRCDPISEHNRLYWYRQTLGQGPEFLTYFQNEAQLEKSRLLSDRFSAERPKGSFSTLEIQRTEQGDSAMYLCASSFELADPYEQYFGPGTRLTVT.

V gene TRBV27 combines with J gene TRBJ2-7; 10 nucleotides match TRBD1. Trimming removed 5 bases from V and 5 bases from J; junction bases left unmatched: 12. This CDR3 has 16 residues. CDR1 MNHEY and CDR2 SMNVEV come from the germline V gene (reference sequence). CDR3 sequence (DNA): TGTGCCAGCAGTGCCCGAACCGGGACAGGGGTTGACGAGCAGTACTTC. Translating gives CASSARTGTGVDEQYF.

The V and J genes are TRBV5-4 and TRBJ1-1; perhaps TRBD1 as D (6 bases). The CDR3 runs 14 residues. The germline V gene encodes CDR1 SGHNT and CDR2 YYREEE (reference sequence). The V and J ends lost 1 base and 6 bases respectively, with 13 bases between them. Here the CDR3 DNA reads TGTGCCAGCAGCTTGTGGGACATTAAGCCTGAAGCTTTCTTT. The encoded protein is CASSLWDIKPEAFF. Complete variable domain (other parts from reference TRBV5-4 and TRBJ1-1): ETGVTQSPTHLIKTRGQQVTLRCSSQSGHNTVSWYQQALGQGPQFIFQYYREEENGRGNFPPRFSGLQFPNYSSELNVNALELDDSALYLCASSLWDIKPEAFFGQGTRLTVV.

In this sample, this clonotype turned up once. A junction end diverges from the germline sequence, so it may reflect a read error. This chain uses TRBV4-1 with TRBJ2-3; 15 bases are shared with TRBD2. The CDR3 extends over 20 amino acids. The germline V gene has CDR1 MGHRA and CDR2 YSYEKL. CDR3 amino acids: CASSQEGTSGGIVGTDTQFF. Here the CDR3 DNA reads TGCGCCAGCAGCCAAGAAGGGACTAGCGGGGGGATTGTAGGGACAGATACGCAGTTTTTT.

The rearrangement joins TRBV25-1 to TRBJ1-4; D remains unclear. Trimming removed 3 bases from V and 4 bases from J, with 12 bases in between. The CDR3 has 15 residues. The germline CDR1 and CDR2 sequences are MGHDK and SYGVNS. As DNA, the CDR3 is TGTGCCAGCAGTGATAAAAACGGATATAATGAAAAACTGTTTTTT. This gives the protein CASSDKNGYNEKLFF.

The chain combines TRBV30 with TRBJ1-1; 9 bases fit TRBD1. In germline, CDR1 is GTSNPN, CDR2 SVGIG (reference sequence). The length of the CDR3 is 14 residues. The ends lost 8 bases at V and 4 bases at J; junction bases unmatched: 11. CDR3 sequence: CARRTGEGVTEAFF. In DNA form, the CDR3 reads TGTGCCCGCCGGACAGGGGAGGGAGTCACTGAAGCTTTCTTT.

This rearrangement joins TRBV3-1 to TRBJ2-3; 16 positions agree with TRBD2. The CDR3 spans 19 residues. Trimming at V came to 0 bases and at J to 3 bases, leaving 6 bases not matched to a gene. Germline CDR1 and CDR2: LGHDT and YNNKEL (reference sequence). The DNA for the CDR3 is TGTGCCAGCAGCCAAGAGGGACTAGCGGGGGGGCCGATTACAGATACGCAGTATTTT. Protein product: CASSQEGLAGGPITDTQYF.

This chain uses TRBV11-2 with TRBJ2-1, with D hard to call. The V gene lost 5 bases and the J gene lost 5 bases, with 7 bases spanning the gap. Germline-derived CDR1 and CDR2 are SGHAT and FQNNGV. The CDR3 is 12 residues long. CDR3 sequence: CASSQTDNEQFF. The CDR3 region has the DNA TGTGCCAGCAGCCAAACAGACAATGAGCAGTTCTTC.